Listed below are T cell receptor beta chains from one sample, sequenced in a study of lymphopenia after photon versus proton radiotherapy. Here immunoSEQ multiplex PCR was the method, and the copy in TCRdb shows in-frame clones only, minus some. The table shows approximately 150,000 clones, with roughly nine tenths occurring only once. Material: peripheral blood, obtained from a patient treated with photon-based radiotherapy. The receptors here all came from a man in his forties or fifties with gastric cancer. The CDR3 runs from the conserved cysteine through the conserved F or W. The D gene is left open where the match is weak. The size entry is marked missing in some rows and otherwise reads once, few, many or a size class.

d_call j_call v_call clone_size cdr3_aa cdr3_nt
TRBD1 TRBJ1-4 TRBV9 . CASSPTGINEKLFF TGTGCCAGCAGCCCGACAGGGATTAATGAAAAACTGTTTTTT
. TRBJ2-2 TRBV28 . CASSLLPFDRTSTGELFF TGTGCCAGCAGTCTTTTACCCTTCGACAGGACATCAACCGGGGAGCTGTTTTTT
TRBD1 TRBJ2-7 TRBV2 . CASSEEGGTGDEQYF TGTGCCAGCAGTGAAGAAGGAGGGACAGGGGACGAGCAGTACTTC
TRBD1 TRBJ2-7 TRBV28 . CASSVPGQGSYEQYF TGTGCCAGCAGCGTACCGGGACAGGGGAGCTACGAGCAGTACTTC
TRBD1 TRBJ2-5 TRBV6-1 . CASSNRGETQYF TGTGCCAGCAGTAACAGGGGTGAGACCCAGTACTTC
. TRBJ2-3 TRBV7-7 . CASSLGYSTDTQYF TGTGCCAGCAGCTTGGGGTATAGCACAGATACGCAGTATTTT
TRBD2 TRBJ2-3 TRBV5-4 once CASSFRTSGTQRTDTQYF TGTGCCAGCAGCTTTAGGACTAGCGGGACCCAACGCACAGATACGCAGTATTTT
. TRBJ2-1 TRBV18 few CASSPVNEQFF TGTGCCAGCTCACCGGTCAATGAGCAGTTCTTC
TRBD1 TRBJ1-2 TRBV19 . CASSIREGGGNGYTF TGTGCCAGTAGTATAAGAGAAGGAGGGGGCAATGGCTACACCTTC
TRBD1 TRBJ1-2 TRBV7-2 . CASSYTSQGAGYGYTF TGTGCCAGCAGCTACACCTCACAGGGGGCTGGCTATGGCTACACCTTC
TRBD2 TRBJ2-1 TRBV2 . CASSYAGVYNEQFF TGTGCCAGCTCCTATGCGGGGGTTTACAATGAGCAGTTCTTC
. TRBJ1-3 TRBV6-1 . CASSEGYGSGNTIYF TGTGCCAGCAGTGAAGGGTATGGCTCTGGAAACACCATATATTTT
TRBD1 TRBJ1-5 TRBV9 . CASSAGTGLSNQPQHF TGTGCCAGCAGCGCCGGGACAGGACTAAGCAATCAGCCCCAGCATTTT
. TRBJ1-4 TRBV27 . CASSPLTGRGEKLFF TGTGCCAGCAGTCCCTTGACAGGTAGAGGTGAAAAACTGTTTTTT
. TRBJ2-5 TRBV7-2 few CASSPSGGETQYF TGTGCCAGCAGCCCCAGCGGAGGAGAGACCCAGTACTTC
. TRBJ2-1 TRBV4-1 . CASSLGLAVGGQFF TGCGCCAGCAGCCTTGGTCTCGCCGTCGGGGGGCAGTTCTTC
. TRBJ2-1 TRBV5-6 once CASSFRLANEQFF TGTGCCAGCAGCTTTAGGCTAGCCAATGAGCAGTTCTTC
. TRBJ2-3 TRBV7-2 . CASSFGGPDTQYF TGTGCCAGCAGCTTTGGGGGCCCAGATACGCAGTATTTT
TRBD1 TRBJ1-1 TRBV5-4 . CASSPGGAVSITEAFF TGTGCCAGCAGCCCAGGGGGCGCGGTATCCATCACTGAAGCTTTCTTT
TRBD2 TRBJ2-2 TRBV27 . CASSLSWTSGITGELFF TGTGCCAGCAGTTTATCGTGGACTAGCGGGATCACCGGGGAGCTGTTTTTT
TRBD2 TRBJ2-7 TRBV10-3 . CAISAKGLAGGDEQYF TGTGCCATCAGCGCAAAGGGACTAGCGGGAGGAGACGAGCAGTACTTC
. TRBJ1-5 TRBV7-9 . CASSSIQANQPQHF TGTGCCAGCAGCTCAATACAGGCCAATCAGCCCCAGCATTTT